The 26 T cell receptor beta chains in this list originate from one sample, sequenced in a study of shared clonotypes between healthy human individuals. Naive CD8 cells, CD45RO-negative and positively selected for CCR7, excluded terminally differentiated effector memory CD45RA+ cells. Profiled with immunoSEQ multiplex PCR; TCRdb holds only in-frame clones, not every one. The sample lists about 2 million clones, about 95% seen once, with about 1.1% in the top ten. Sequenced: naive CD8+ T cells sorted from blood. The receptors were sampled from a man between 18 and 35 years old in good health.

The V and J genes are TRBV10-2 and TRBJ2-1, with a possible D match to TRBD2 (5 bases). This CDR3 has 13 amino acids. CDR1 and CDR2 from the germline V gene are WSHSY and SAAADI. Trimming removed 7 bases from V and 5 bases from J, with 12 bases in between. This CDR3 is CASNLAIDNEQFF. The CDR3 DNA is TGCGCCAGCAACCTAGCTATAGACAATGAGCAGTTCTTC.

A single count supports this clone. Other DNA sequences in this sample translate to the same CDR3. The chain links TRBV7-9 to TRBJ1-5, with 9 bases matching TRBD1. V gave up 3 bases and J gave up 5 bases; unmatched junction bases: 2. The CDR3 length is 14 residues. The V gene's germline CDR1 is SEHNR and CDR2 FQNEAQ (reference sequence). CDR3 protein: CASSLGQGYQPQHF. The CDR3 nucleotides are TGTGCCAGCAGCTTGGGACAGGGATATCAGCCCCAGCATTTT.

This clone has a single count. The chain employs TRBV28 and TRBJ2-7, with TRBD2 matching 11 bases. Trimming took 4 bases from V and 0 from J; bases not matched to a gene: 8. The CDR3 consists of 17 residues. CDR1 and CDR2 from the germline V gene are MDHEN and SYDVKM. The CDR3 bases are TGTGCCAGCAGTTCCGCCCTAGCGGGGGGCCTCTCCTACGAGCAGTACTTC. Its translation: CASSSALAGGLSYEQYF.

The chain couples TRBV11-2 to TRBJ2-7; perhaps TRBD1 as D (6 bases). CDR3 length equals 14 residues. Germline values: CDR1 SGHAT, CDR2 FQNNGV. Trimming took off 4 bases at V and 2 bases at J, with 12 bases between the two ends. The CDR3 spells CASSSGVGAYEQYF. The CDR3 DNA reads as TGTGCCAGCAGCTCAGGGGTGGGCGCCTACGAGCAGTACTTC.

V and J are TRBV5-6 and TRBJ2-1; 9 bases are shared with TRBD1. V was pared by 3 bases and J by 14 bases, with 9 bases of the junction left unmatched. This CDR3 spans 13 amino acids. The germline gives CDR1 SGHDT, CDR2 YYEEEE. The CDR3 region has the DNA TGTGCCAGCAGCTGGGGAACAGGGGGCGAGGAGTTCTTC. Protein sequence: CASSWGTGGEEFF.

V usage is TRBV7-6 and J usage is TRBJ1-3, with a tentative D call TRBD1 (5 bases). The V gene's germline CDR1 is SGHVS and CDR2 FNYEAQ. This CDR3 region has 16 residues. Trimming left V 5 bases short and J 0 bases short, with 14 bases between. In DNA form, the CDR3 reads TGTGCCAGCAGCCCCCTACAGGCGAGCTCTGGAAACACCATATATTTT. Translated: CASSPLQASSGNTIYF.

The rearrangement uses TRBV15 and TRBJ1-3, with a tentative D call TRBD1 (6 bases). The CDR3 runs to 17 residues. In germline, CDR1 is LNHNV, CDR2 YYDKDF (reference sequence). With 5 bases removed from V and 0 bases from J, the gap between germline ends came to 17 bases. The CDR3 sequence is CATSGGRGGDSGNTIYF. In nucleotides, the CDR3 is TGTGCCACCAGCGGGGGGAGAGGGGGGGACTCTGGAAACACCATATATTTT.

About this clone itself: The sample has other DNA sequences that encode this CDR3 too. The chain employs TRBV7-9 and TRBJ1-1, with TRBD1 as a possible D gene (6 bases). V lost 5 bases and J lost 1, with 11 bases in between. Germline V gives CDR1 SEHNR, CDR2 FQNEAQ (reference sequence). CDR3 length: 14 amino acids. For the CDR3, the DNA is TGTGCCAGCAGCCTCGGACAGCCGAACACTGAAGCTTTCTTT. This codes for CASSLGQPNTEAFF.

The chain uses TRBV6-5 and TRBJ2-1, with TRBD1 matching over 8 bases. The CDR3 totals 15 residues. Germline CDR1 and CDR2: MNHEY and SVGAGI. The trim removed 4 bases at V and 5 bases at J, leaving 7 bases unmatched. CDR3 bases: TGTGCCAGCAGTTTTGGGCAGGGGGCTAACAATGAGCAGTTCTTC. Its translation is CASSFGQGANNEQFF.

The chain recombines TRBV13 with TRBJ2-3, with 8 bases identical to TRBD2. Germline V gives CDR1 PRHDT, CDR2 FYEKMQ (reference sequence). Germline trimming cut 5 bases from V and 2 bases from J; bases unmatched to any gene: 6. The CDR3 is 15 amino acids. DNA for the CDR3: TGTGCCAGCAGCCCAGCGGGGGAAAACACAGATACGCAGTATTTT. It encodes CASSPAGENTDTQYF.

In its sample, this clone was seen once. The chain carries TRBV29-1 and TRBJ2-1; D is ambiguous. The V and J ends lost 4 bases and 3 bases respectively, with 4 bases between them. The germline V gene encodes CDR1 SQVTM and CDR2 ANQGSEA. The CDR3 spans 11 residues. The CDR3 loop reads CSVGGYNEQFF. The CDR3 coding sequence is TGCAGCGTTGGGGGCTACAATGAGCAGTTCTTC.

The V and J genes are TRBV27 and TRBJ2-7, with TRBD2 identical over 10 bases. The junction had 15 bases not matched to a gene; V was cut back by 5 bases and J by 5 bases. The CDR3 runs to 17 residues. Germline CDR1 is MNHEY and CDR2 is SMNVEV (reference sequence). CDR3 in amino acids: CASSPLSKRGGGDEQYF. The CDR3 DNA follows: TGTGCCAGCAGTCCCTTAAGTAAGCGGGGGGGCGGGGACGAGCAGTACTTC.

This chain uses TRBV6-1 with TRBJ1-2; 9 bases match TRBD1. Germline-derived CDR1 and CDR2 are MNHNS and SASEGT. The V gene end was trimmed by 0 bases and the J gene end by 7 bases; junction bases not matched to a gene: 3. This CDR3 has 14 residues. CDR3 DNA: TGTGCCAGCAGTGAAGCTGGGACAGGGTTTGGCTACACCTTC. Translation: CASSEAGTGFGYTF.

This chain connects TRBV30 to TRBJ1-4, with D maybe TRBD1 (5 bases). V was cut by 5 bases and J by 10 bases, with 20 bases left in between. Germline CDR1 and CDR2: GTSNPN and SVGIG (reference sequence). The CDR3 spans 14 residues. The DNA of the CDR3 is TGTGCCTGGGGAGGGGACGGGAACCCCGGAAAACTGTTTTTT. This sequence encodes CAWGGDGNPGKLFF.

This rearrangement joins TRBV6-1 to TRBJ2-7; possible D gene TRBD2, 6 bases. Trimming removed 7 bases from V and 2 bases from J, with 18 bases in between. Per the germline V gene, CDR1 is MNHNS and CDR2 is SASEGT. This CDR3 has 15 residues. The CDR3 DNA reads TGTGCCAGCAACGAAGGGAGGTACCCACCCTACGAGCAGTACTTC. Its protein is CASNEGRYPPYEQYF.

CDR3 loop: CASRPGQLNTGELFF. CDR3 nucleotides: TGTGCCAGCAGGCCCGGACAGCTAAACACCGGGGAGCTGTTTTTT. The gene calls are TRBV6-5 and TRBJ2-2; the D gene is possibly TRBD1 (6 bases). This CDR3 spans 15 amino acids. The V gene's germline CDR1 is MNHEY and CDR2 SVGAGI. V lost 6 bases to trimming and J lost 2 bases, with 13 bases between them.

V is TRBV30 and J is TRBJ2-3; perhaps TRBD1 as D (6 bases). The CDR3 spans 13 residues. Germline CDR1 and CDR2: GTSNPN and SVGIG (reference sequence). V lost 4 bases, J lost 4 bases, and 12 bases lay in between. CDR3 protein: CAWNEGVSDTQYF. As DNA, the CDR3 is TGTGCCTGGAATGAGGGGGTCTCAGATACGCAGTATTTT.

The gene calls are TRBV5-4 and TRBJ2-7; TRBD1 matches 8 bases. The CDR3 is 15 amino acids. Germline-derived CDR1 and CDR2 are SGHNT and YYREEE (reference sequence). After removal of 4 bases from V and 4 bases from J, the junction contained 10 bases not matched to a gene. The CDR3: CASSLATGEVYEQYF. The CDR3 DNA is TGTGCCAGCAGCCTAGCGACAGGGGAGGTTTACGAGCAGTACTTC.

The sample holds one count of this clone. This chain connects TRBV6-5 to TRBJ2-1; D is unclear. CDR1 is MNHEY and CDR2 is SVGAGI in the germline V gene. With 0 bases removed from V and 3 bases from J, the gap between germline ends came to 6 bases. The CDR3 totals 14 residues. This CDR3 is CASSYSIGYNEQFF. The CDR3 DNA reads as TGTGCCAGCAGTTACTCGATCGGCTACAATGAGCAGTTCTTC.

This chain uses TRBV2 with TRBJ2-1; D is ambiguous. Germline loops: CDR1 SNHLY, CDR2 FYNNEI. Trimming stripped 10 bases from V and 4 bases from J, with 17 bases between. This CDR3 region has 14 residues. The CDR3 sequence: CAIGRARSYNEQFF. As DNA, the CDR3 is TGTGCCATCGGTAGGGCGCGTAGTTACAATGAGCAGTTCTTC.

This rearrangement joins TRBV10-1 to TRBJ2-3; D is possibly TRBD2 (6 bases). Germline loops: CDR1 WNHNN, CDR2 SYGVQD (reference sequence). The CDR3 loop spans 15 amino acids. The V end lost 0 bases, the J end lost 6 bases, and 13 bases lay between the germline ends. In DNA, the CDR3 is TGCGCCAGCAGTGAGTCGGAGGGCAATCGTGATACGCAGTATTTT. It is translated as CASSESEGNRDTQYF.

J is TRBJ1-1 and V is TRBV27; D gene uncertain. This CDR3 region has 14 residues. Germline CDR1 reads MNHEY; CDR2 reads SMNVEV (reference sequence). V was cut by 3 bases and J by 2 bases, with 10 bases left in between. CDR3 sequence (DNA): TGTGCCAGCAGTTTGGCACAGAGTAACACTGAAGCTTTCTTT. Translating gives CASSLAQSNTEAFF.

The chain combines TRBV2 with TRBJ1-1, with D possibly TRBD1 on 6 matching bases. Germline-derived CDR1 and CDR2 are SNHLY and FYNNEI. This CDR3 region has 15 residues. Trimming pared 4 bases from V and 3 bases from J, leaving 15 bases between. Written as DNA, the CDR3 is TGTGCCAGCAGTGCTCCGGACAGCAAGTACACTGAAGCTTTCTTT. Translation: CASSAPDSKYTEAFF. The entire variable domain, with the rest obtained from reference TRBV2 and TRBJ1-1, is as follows: EPEVTQTPSHQVTQMGQEVILRCVPISNHLYFYWYRQILGQKVEFLVSFYNNEISEKSEIFDDQFSVERPDGSNFTLKIRSTKLEDSAMYFCASSAPDSKYTEAFFGQGTRLTVV.

The chain combines TRBV7-8 with TRBJ2-3, with D perhaps TRBD2 (5 bases). Trimming left V 5 bases short and J 0 bases short, with 12 bases between. This CDR3 is built from 15 residues. CDR1 and CDR2 from the germline V gene are SGHVS and FQNEAQ. As DNA, the CDR3 is TGTGCCAGCAGCCTGGTGGGGAGTAGCACAGATACGCAGTATTTT. Amino acid sequence: CASSLVGSSTDTQYF.

This chain joins TRBV5-4 and TRBJ2-1, with TRBD1 matching over 7 bases. The CDR3 contains 15 residues. Trimming removed 0 bases from V and 2 bases from J; junction bases left unmatched: 2. Per the germline V gene, CDR1 is SGHNT and CDR2 is YYREEE (reference sequence). The chain's CDR3 is CASSLGQGTYNEQFF. The CDR3 DNA reads as TGTGCCAGCAGCTTGGGACAGGGCACCTACAATGAGCAGTTCTTC.

The gene calls are TRBV7-6 and TRBJ2-7; 13 bases line up with TRBD2. With 7 bases clipped from V and 6 bases from J, the junction kept 6 bases outside the gene matches. The CDR3 extends over 14 amino acids. Germline V gene lookup returns CDR1 SGHVS and CDR2 FNYEAQ. CDR3 protein: CASTGLAGDPEQYF. In DNA form, the CDR3 reads TGTGCCAGCACAGGACTAGCGGGAGATCCCGAGCAGTACTTC.